This TCR beta chain was captured by sequencing in a study of metastatic and nonmetastatic thyroid tumors. TCRdb re-called clones via MiXCR from the PCR reads. The table has 13,000 or so clones, approximately 30% seen once. This clone is labeled as medium-sized. Treatment of any kind had been given to no patient before thyroid surgery. The source is a male donor with papillary thyroid cancer or a benign thyroid nodule (not recorded which). Some clones in this sample may be carry-over from other donors' samples. Sequencing was done on a sample of tumor tissue.

CDR3 in amino acids: CASNSLGRGPGPTDTQYF. Here the CDR3 DNA reads TGTGCCAGCAACTCACTGGGGAGAGGGCCTGGTCCCACAGATACGCAGTATTTT. The J gene is TRBJ2-3, the V gene TRBV28, with D perhaps matching TRBD2 (5 bases). CDR3 size: 18 residues. The V and J ends lost 7 bases and 2 bases respectively, with 25 bases between them. Germline V gene lookup returns CDR1 MDHEN and CDR2 SYDVKM. Looking up the rest from reference TRBV28 and TRBJ2-3 gives the full variable domain: DVKVTQSSRYLVKRTGEKVFLECVQDMDHENMFWYRQDPGLGLRLIYFSYDVKMKEKGDIPEGYSVSREKKERFSLILESASTNQTSMYLCASNSLGRGPGPTDTQYFGPGTRLTVL.